The 12 T cell receptor beta chains below all came from one sample that was sequenced in a study of cytomegalovirus exposure and HLA in healthy donors. A multiplex PCR was run with 60 Vbeta primers and 13 Jbeta primers. Assay: immunoSEQ multiplex PCR; the TCRdb copy retains only in-frame clones and omits some. The repertoire holds about 130,000 clones, about 80% seen once, with about 2.5% in the top ten. The specimen sequenced was PBMCs. The receptor set was obtained from a boy aged 2-9 years in good health and CMV-seronegative.

This clone was found once. The chain combines TRBV4-1 with TRBJ2-2; possible D gene TRBD1, 6 bases. CDR1 is MGHRA, CDR2 YSYEKL, per germline. The CDR3 has 15 residues. V gave up 0 bases and J gave up 4 bases, with 9 bases separating them. CDR3 residues: CASSQDRGVTGELFF. The CDR3, as DNA: TGCGCCAGCAGCCAAGACAGGGGTGTCACCGGGGAGCTGTTTTTT.

V gene TRBV6-5 combines with J gene TRBJ1-2, with D possibly TRBD1 on 5 matching bases. This CDR3 has 15 residues. Germline V lookup: CDR1 MNHEY, CDR2 SVGAGI. Trimming left V 0 bases short and J 3 bases short, with 11 bases between. The CDR3 sequence is CASSYSMGGYYGYTF. The CDR3 nucleotides are TGTGCCAGCAGTTACTCGATGGGGGGGTACTATGGCTACACCTTC.

J is TRBJ2-7 and V is TRBV25-1; D uncertain. Trimming pared 1 base from V and 3 bases from J, leaving 10 bases between. Germline assignment: CDR1 MGHDK and CDR2 SYGVNS. The CDR3 is 14 amino acids. CDR3 protein: CASSESRENYEQYV. The CDR3, as DNA: TGTGCCAGCAGTGAATCCCGTGAGAACTACGAGCAGTACGTC.

The V gene is TRBV6-1, the J gene TRBJ2-1; perhaps TRBD2 as D (6 bases). CDR1 is MNHNS, CDR2 SASEGT, per germline. The CDR3 extends over 14 amino acids. Trimming removed 7 bases at V and 8 bases at J, with 18 bases between. The CDR3 is CASTVLAGGHEQFF. The DNA of the CDR3 is TGTGCCAGCACCGTACTAGCCGGGGGTCATGAGCAGTTCTTC.

J is TRBJ2-1 and V is TRBV12-5, with 13 bases matching TRBD2. CDR1 is LGHNT and CDR2 is FRNRAP in the germline V gene. The V gene end was trimmed by 6 bases and the J gene end by 1 base; junction bases not matched to a gene: 9. The CDR3 runs 18 residues. As DNA, the CDR3 is TGTGCTAGTGGCCGAGGACTAGCGGGAGTACCTTCCTACAATGAGCAGTTCTTC. Amino acid sequence: CASGRGLAGVPSYNEQFF. Using reference TRBV12-5 and TRBJ2-1 for the parts outside the CDR3, the full variable domain is DARVTQTPRHKVTEMGQEVTMRCQPILGHNTVFWYRQTMMQGLELLAYFRNRAPLDDSGMPKDRFSAEMPDATLATLKIQPSEPRDSAVYFCASGRGLAGVPSYNEQFFGPGTRLTVL.

The chain combines TRBV9 with TRBJ1-2, with 11 bases that match TRBD1. CDR1 is SGDLS and CDR2 is YYNGEE in the germline V gene. J was trimmed by 3 bases and V by 3 bases; bases with no gene match: 7. CDR3 length: 16 amino acids. CDR3 DNA sequence: TGTGCCAGCAGCGGGTCCGGACAGGGGGCCGACTATGGCTACACCTTC. Amino acid sequence: CASSGSGQGADYGYTF.

This clone was seen more than once but under ten times. The V gene is TRBV19, the J gene TRBJ2-7, with a weak D call TRBD1 (6 bases). Trimming stripped 3 bases from V and 3 bases from J, with 12 bases between. The CDR3 has 14 residues. CDR1 is LNHDA, CDR2 SQIVND, per germline (reference sequence). The CDR3 loop is CASSMEGGHYEQYF. The CDR3 DNA reads as TGTGCCAGTAGTATGGAAGGGGGACACTACGAGCAGTACTTC.

The chain joins TRBV11-1 to TRBJ2-1; 8 nucleotides line up with TRBD1. After removal of 8 bases from V and 5 bases from J, the junction contained 8 bases not matched to a gene. CDR3 length: 14 residues. Germline CDR1 and CDR2: SGHAT and FQDESV (reference sequence). This CDR3 reads CASHDRGFNNEQFF. The CDR3 DNA reads as TGTGCCAGCCACGACAGGGGTTTTAACAATGAGCAGTTCTTC.

This clone was found once. The rearrangement joins TRBV9 to TRBJ2-1, with 12 nucleotides matching TRBD2. The CDR3 runs to 16 residues. V gave up 0 bases and J gave up 7 bases; unmatched junction bases: 5. Germline V gene lookup returns CDR1 SGDLS and CDR2 YYNGEE. CDR3 bases: TGTGCCAGCAGCGTAGGACTAGCGGGAGCAGATAATGAGCAGTTCTTC. Encoded protein: CASSVGLAGADNEQFF.

The V and J genes are TRBV5-3 and TRBJ1-1; TRBD1 is a possible D gene (5 bases). TRBV5-3 qualifies as an ORF whose function is uncertain. The CDR3 consists of 13 residues. Trimming left V 4 bases short and J 6 bases short, with 13 bases between. The CDR3 loop reads CARSADSSPEAFF. For the CDR3, the DNA is TGTGCCAGAAGCGCCGACAGTTCCCCTGAAGCTTTCTTT.

This clone was observed a single time. The CDR3 sequence is CASSVDMTLPGNYGYTF. The CDR3 DNA sequence: TGTGCCAGCAGCGTAGACATGACCCTACCGGGTAACTATGGCTACACCTTC. The rearrangement links TRBV9 to TRBJ1-2; D not certain. There are 17 residues in the CDR3. CDR1 SGDLS and CDR2 YYNGEE come from the germline V gene. V lost 0 bases, J lost 1 base, and 16 bases lay in between.

The gene calls are TRBV7-9 and TRBJ1-5, with D perhaps matching TRBD1 (5 bases). V was trimmed by 5 bases and J by 5 bases, leaving 7 bases between them. CDR3 length: 12 amino acids. Germline V CDR1 and CDR2: SEHNR, FQNEAQ (reference sequence). The CDR3 here is CASSQGDQPQHF. CDR3 nucleotides: TGTGCCAGCAGCCAGGGTGATCAGCCCCAGCATTTT.